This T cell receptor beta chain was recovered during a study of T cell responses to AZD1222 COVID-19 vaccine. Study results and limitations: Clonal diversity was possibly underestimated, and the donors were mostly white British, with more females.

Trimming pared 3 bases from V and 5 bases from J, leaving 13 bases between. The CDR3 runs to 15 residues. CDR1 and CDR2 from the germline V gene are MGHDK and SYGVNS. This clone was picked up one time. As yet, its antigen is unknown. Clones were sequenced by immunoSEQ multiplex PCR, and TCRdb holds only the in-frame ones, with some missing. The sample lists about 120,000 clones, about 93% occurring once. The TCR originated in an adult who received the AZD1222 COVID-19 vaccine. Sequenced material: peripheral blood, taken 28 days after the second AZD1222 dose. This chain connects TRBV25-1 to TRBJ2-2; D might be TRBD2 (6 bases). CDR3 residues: CASSDRGKGTGELFF. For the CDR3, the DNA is TGTGCCAGCAGTGACCGGGGGAAAGGGACCGGGGAGCTGTTTTTT.